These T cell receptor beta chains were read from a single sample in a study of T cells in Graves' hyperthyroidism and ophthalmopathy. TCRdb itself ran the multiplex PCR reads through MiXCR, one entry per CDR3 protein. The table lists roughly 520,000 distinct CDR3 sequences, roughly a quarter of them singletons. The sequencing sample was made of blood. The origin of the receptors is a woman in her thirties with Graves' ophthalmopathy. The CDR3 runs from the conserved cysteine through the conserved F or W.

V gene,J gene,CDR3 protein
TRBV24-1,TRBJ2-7,CATSVGTSGRAGEQYF
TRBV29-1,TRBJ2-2,CSVYPRTGGGGELFF
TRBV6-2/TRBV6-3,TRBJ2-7,CASSYARTSGGETYEQYF
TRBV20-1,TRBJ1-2,CSARDIAGTANYGYTF
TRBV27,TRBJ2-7,CASSLAITYEQYF
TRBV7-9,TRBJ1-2,CASSLEEFRGYTF
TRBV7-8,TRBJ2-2,CAAGWDPGELFF
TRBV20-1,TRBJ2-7,CSARDPTSGRYEQYF
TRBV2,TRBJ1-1,CASRGQGPEAFF
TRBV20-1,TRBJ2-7,CSAGASGTKRLLYEQYF
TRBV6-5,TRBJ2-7,CASSSRTGAAYEQYF
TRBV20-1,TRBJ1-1,CSPLTVTEAFF
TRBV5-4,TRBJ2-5,CASSPKQANQETQYF
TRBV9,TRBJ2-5,CASSVTPTSDGETQYF
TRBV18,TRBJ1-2,CASSPLQRGDDGYTF
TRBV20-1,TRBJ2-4,CSARDRIAKNIKYF
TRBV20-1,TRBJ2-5,CSAKLAGETQYF
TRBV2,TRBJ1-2,CATGTGTGYGYTF
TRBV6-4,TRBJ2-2,CASSMGPGQTKKGETGELFF
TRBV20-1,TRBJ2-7,CSAAPGQGVYEQYF
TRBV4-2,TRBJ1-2,CASSLTVRDSIGGYTF
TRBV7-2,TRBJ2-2,CASSLRAQGAVTGELFF
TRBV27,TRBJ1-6,CASSLSGDRANSPLHF
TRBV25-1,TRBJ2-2,CASSEGQAYAGELFF
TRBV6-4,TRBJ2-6,CASRDRVYGPGANVLTF
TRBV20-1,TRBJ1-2,CSARAVRYTF
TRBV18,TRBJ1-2,CASSPKTTGVYTF
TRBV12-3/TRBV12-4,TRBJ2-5,CASNRQGEETQYF
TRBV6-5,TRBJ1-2,CASSSASGQEYSYTF
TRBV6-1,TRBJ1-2,CASSISGDSLYGYTF
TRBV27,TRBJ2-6,CASGLGQSVSGANVLTF
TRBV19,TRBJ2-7,CASSIDASYEQYF
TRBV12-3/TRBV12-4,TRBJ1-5,CASSSQPGGNQPQHF
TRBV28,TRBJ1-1,CASSPLTGEDTEAFF
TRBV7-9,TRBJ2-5,CASSLTHTSLTQYF
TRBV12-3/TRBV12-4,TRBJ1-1,CASSSPPGHTEAFF
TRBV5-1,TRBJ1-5,CASSQGTGSGAQHF
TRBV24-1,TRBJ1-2,CATSDFPRQHGYTF
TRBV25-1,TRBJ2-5,CASSYRDGETQYF
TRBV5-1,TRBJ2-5,CASSAGLAGGGQETQYF
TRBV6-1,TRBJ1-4,CASLGTGSEKLFF
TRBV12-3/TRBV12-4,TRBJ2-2,CASKRQSNTGELFF
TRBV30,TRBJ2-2,CAWSNRVRELFF
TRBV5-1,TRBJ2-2,CASSLAGGLVSGELFF
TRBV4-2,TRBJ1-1,CASSQGTGILNTEAFF
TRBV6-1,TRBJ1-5,CASSEALQVQNQPQHF
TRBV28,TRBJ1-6,CASSRNRDIGGSSPLHF
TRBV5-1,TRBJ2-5,CASSTRSGTEETQYF
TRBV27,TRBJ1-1,CASSLTTGGPAFF
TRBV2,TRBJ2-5,CASNPPFWETQYF
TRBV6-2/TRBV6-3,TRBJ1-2,CASSSPPGTGKWSYGYTF
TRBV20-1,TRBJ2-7,CSASTVTTGEQYF